This T cell receptor (beta chain) appears in the sequencing data of a study of T cell changes during pregnancy in multiple sclerosis. Profiled with immunoSEQ multiplex PCR; TCRdb holds only in-frame clones, not every one. The repertoire includes 60,000 to 70,000 clones, 92% of them detected once, and roughly 2.7% sits in the top ten. The V and J ends lost 4 bases and 0 bases, in that order; junction bases with no gene match: 5. The CDR3 sequence is 15 residues long. Germline lookup yields CDR1 SGHNT and CDR2 YYREEE (reference sequence). The source of this sequence is a female donor in good health, enrolled as a control in a pregnancy study. The V gene is TRBV5-4, the J gene TRBJ2-3, with 7 bases fitting TRBD2. The sample consisted of peripheral blood, taken in the second trimester of pregnancy. The DNA of the CDR3 is TGTGCCAGCAGCCGCCTAGCGGCTAGCACAGATACGCAGTATTTT. Translation: CASSRLAASTDTQYF.